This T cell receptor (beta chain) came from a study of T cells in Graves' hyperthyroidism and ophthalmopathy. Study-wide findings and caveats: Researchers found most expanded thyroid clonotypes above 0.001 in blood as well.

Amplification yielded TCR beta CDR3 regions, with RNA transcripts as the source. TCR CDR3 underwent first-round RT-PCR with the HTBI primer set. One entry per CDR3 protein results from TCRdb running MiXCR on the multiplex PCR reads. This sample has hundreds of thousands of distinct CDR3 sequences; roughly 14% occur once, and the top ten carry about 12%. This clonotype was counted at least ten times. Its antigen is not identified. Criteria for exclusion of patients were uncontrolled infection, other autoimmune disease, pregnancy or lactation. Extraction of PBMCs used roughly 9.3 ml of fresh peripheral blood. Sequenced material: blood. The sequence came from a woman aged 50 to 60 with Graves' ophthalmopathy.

CDR3 sequence reads: CASSSSSTSGRLYEQFF. The CDR3 coding sequence is TGTGCCAGCAGTTCCTCTTCCACTAGCGGGAGGTTGTATGAGCAGTTCTTC. The rearrangement joins TRBV12-3 or TRBV12-4 to TRBJ2-1; 12 bases are shared with TRBD2. V lost 4 bases to trimming and J lost 8 bases; unmatched junction nucleotides: 12. The length of the CDR3 is 17 residues.